Listed below are T cell receptor beta chains from one sample, sequenced in a study of blood T cell repertoires in COVID-19. Only in-frame clones appear in the TCRdb table, and some are missing; sequencing was by immunoSEQ multiplex PCR. The table has about 250,000 clones, about 80% seen once; the top ten hold 3% to 3.5%. The sample taken for sequencing was peripheral blood. The receptors here all came from a woman of 80 years or more with acute or convalescent COVID-19. Both conserved end residues are part of each CDR3.

v_call,j_call,cdr3_aa
TRBV5-1,TRBJ2-3,CASSIKTTSGTTDTQYF
TRBV5-5,TRBJ1-6,CASRNGQGFPNSPLHF
TRBV5-1,TRBJ1-4,CASSTTGQGEEKLFF
TRBV9,TRBJ2-2,CASSGDFLNTGELFF
TRBV24-1,TRBJ2-1,CATSDSGARSYNEQFF
TRBV9,TRBJ2-7,CASSVVGQDLDEQYF
TRBV6-5,TRBJ2-5,CASRWGQTQETQYF
TRBV6-5,TRBJ2-5,CASIFQNQETQYF
TRBV10-1,TRBJ2-3,CASSPDPWGRTQYF
TRBV7-9,TRBJ1-1,CASTPGLMGTEAFF
TRBV30,TRBJ2-5,CAWGTGTGKTQYF
TRBV5-1,TRBJ1-1,CASSLVPGGRTEAFF
TRBV5-1,TRBJ1-5,CASSLAGQGGQPQHF
TRBV9,TRBJ2-7,CASSVGPGVYEQYF
TRBV7-3,TRBJ2-5,CASALGTAKETQYF
TRBV24-1,TRBJ2-4,CATSDGTVQYF
TRBV18,TRBJ2-6,CASSPTGDGGANVLTF
TRBV6-1,TRBJ1-5,CASSSAGRSNQPQHF
TRBV5-1,TRBJ1-4,CASSLGQGPRNEKLFF
TRBV28,TRBJ2-1,CASSLWDRANNEQFF
TRBV6-5,TRBJ2-7,CASSPYSGGTYEQYF
TRBV7-9,TRBJ2-7,CASSLAGGGSRGEQYF
TRBV9,TRBJ2-1,CASSVAVLAGGSEQFF
TRBV24-1,TRBJ2-3,CATSERDRGTDTQYF
TRBV3-1/TRBV3-2,TRBJ1-2,CASSARDRNYGYTF
TRBV3-1/TRBV3-2,TRBJ2-1,CASSQLGTAVLF
TRBV6-1,TRBJ2-5,CASSEVSSGRETQYF
TRBV9,TRBJ2-7,CASSPGREGGSSYEQYF
TRBV30,TRBJ2-2,CAGTGTSATGELFF
TRBV6-1,TRBJ2-5,CASSDRTGEETQYF
TRBV10-3,TRBJ1-2,CAIRRDSSNYGYTF
TRBV3-1/TRBV3-2,TRBJ2-1,CASSQAWGQENEQFF
TRBV3-1/TRBV3-2,TRBJ1-4,CASSPTWGRGNEKLFF
TRBV2,TRBJ2-1,CASSGGQSSYNEQFF
TRBV6-1,TRBJ1-1,CASSEPQGNTEAFF
TRBV4-2,TRBJ1-2,CASSSGQGHGGYTF
TRBV12-2,TRBJ2-1,CASRIPAGLAGYNEQFF
TRBV6-5,TRBJ2-3,CASSYESGRARTQYF
TRBV5-4,TRBJ1-1,CASSQTGGTEAFF
TRBV7-9,TRBJ1-1,CASSLQGGTEAFF
TRBV10-3,TRBJ1-1,CAISEDRDTEAFF
TRBV19,TRBJ1-1,CASSPIQGSKPMNTEAFF
TRBV12-3/TRBV12-4,TRBJ2-1,CASRPPVYNEQFF
TRBV3-1/TRBV3-2,TRBJ1-2,CASSPDSYGYTF
TRBV6-5,TRBJ2-7,CASRPGQGFYYEQYF
TRBV27,TRBJ2-2,CASSLLAGRTGELFF
TRBV18,TRBJ1-5,CASSPGGRDNQPQHF
TRBV11-2,TRBJ1-1,CASSRQSNTEAFF
TRBV19,TRBJ1-2,CATAQLHRGEGGYTF
TRBV18,TRBJ2-2,CASSPQTGLVTGELFF
TRBV6-5,TRBJ2-7,CASLYRDRSYEQYF
TRBV11-2,TRBJ2-5,CASSSGTSGGAFKTQYF